Presented here are 22 T cell receptor beta chains from one specimen sequenced in a study of shared clonotypes between healthy human individuals. The table came from immunoSEQ multiplex PCR; TCRdb's copy has only in-frame clones and leaves some out. Among some 2.3 million clones listed, roughly 93% were seen once. Sequenced sample: naive CD4+ T cells from PBMCs. Noted subset: CD45RA+ positively selected. The receptors stem from a man younger than 35 in good health. Some clones in this sample may be carry-over from other donors' samples.

The rearrangement uses TRBV28 and TRBJ2-7; 8 bases map to TRBD1. Trimming removed 7 bases from V and 7 bases from J; junction bases left unmatched: 15. Germline-derived CDR1 and CDR2 are MDHEN and SYDVKM. There are 15 residues in the CDR3. CDR3 coding DNA: TGTGCCAGCACCCGTCTTGGGCAGGGGGCTGGGGAGCAGTACTTC. Amino acids: CASTRLGQGAGEQYF.

The chain has TRBV28 and TRBJ2-1; maybe TRBD2 (6 bases). The CDR3 is 12 residues long. Trimming stripped 7 bases from V and 7 bases from J, with 11 bases between. From germline, CDR1 is MDHEN and CDR2 SYDVKM. CDR3 coding DNA: TGTGCCAGCAACGAACGGGAGAATGAGCAGTTCTTC. It translates to CASNERENEQFF.

The chain's CDR3 is CASMGMAGETQYF. The CDR3 DNA reads as TGTGCCAGCATGGGAATGGCTGGGGAGACCCAGTACTTC. J is TRBJ2-5 and V is TRBV5-4; D is undetermined. The CDR3 runs 13 residues. Germline CDR1 SGHNT, CDR2 YYREEE (reference sequence). Deletions cut 6 bases from V and 5 bases from J, with 14 bases between.

The DNA for the CDR3 is TGTGCCAGCAGTTTGCCTAAAAACATTCAGTACTTC. Its translation is CASSLPKNIQYF. The rearrangement joins TRBV28 to TRBJ2-4; D gene ambiguous. This CDR3 has 12 amino acids. Germline V lookup: CDR1 MDHEN, CDR2 SYDVKM. V lost 3 bases and J 4 bases, leaving 4 bases between the germline ends.

Worth noting for this clone: This CDR3 is also generated by other DNA sequences in the sample. V and J are TRBV5-1 and TRBJ2-7; D gene uncertain. The CDR3 sequence is 14 residues long. Trimming left V 0 bases short and J 2 bases short, with 9 bases between. In germline, CDR1 is SGHRS, CDR2 YFSETQ. CDR3 sequence reads: CASSLGGGPYEQYF. CDR3 sequence (DNA): TGCGCCAGCAGCTTGGGTGGCGGACCCTACGAGCAGTACTTC. The whole variable domain, remainder taken from reference TRBV5-1 and TRBJ2-7, is KAGVTQTPRYLIKTRGQQVTLSCSPISGHRSVSWYQQTPGQGLQFLFEYFSETQRNKGNFPGRFSGRQFSNSRSEMNVSTLELGDSALYLCASSLGGGPYEQYFGPGTRLTVT.

Of note for this clone: Other nucleotide sequences from this sample produce the same CDR3. This rearrangement joins TRBV30 to TRBJ2-7; D uncertain. CDR3 size: 12 residues. CDR1 is GTSNPN, CDR2 SVGIG, per germline (reference sequence). V dropped 1 base and J dropped 1 base, with 5 bases sitting between them. CDR3 sequence reads: CAWSGVSYEQYF. The CDR3 nucleotides are TGTGCCTGGAGTGGGGTGTCCTACGAGCAGTACTTC.

The chain joins TRBV5-1 to TRBJ2-7; 7 bases fit TRBD2. This CDR3 contains 14 residues. V shed 2 bases and J 3 bases; nucleotides not matched to a gene: 5. CDR1 is SGHRS and CDR2 is YFSETQ in the germline V gene. CDR3 in amino acids: CASSLPRGDYEQYF. The CDR3 nucleotides read TGCGCCAGCAGCTTACCTCGGGGGGACTACGAGCAGTACTTC.

This chain links TRBV5-4 with TRBJ2-2; possibly TRBD2 for D (6 bases). V lost 4 bases and J lost 3, with 16 bases in between. CDR1 SGHNT and CDR2 YYREEE come from the germline V gene (reference sequence). This CDR3 has 16 residues. CDR3 sequence: CASSPSTSTDTGELFF. In DNA, the CDR3 is TGTGCCAGCAGCCCTTCCACTAGCACAGACACCGGGGAGCTGTTTTTT. Together with reference TRBV5-4 and TRBJ2-2, the CDR3 gives the full variable domain: ETGVTQSPTHLIKTRGQQVTLRCSSQSGHNTVSWYQQALGQGPQFIFQYYREEENGRGNFPPRFSGLQFPNYSSELNVNALELDDSALYLCASSPSTSTDTGELFFGEGSRLTVL.

This chain uses TRBV5-1 with TRBJ2-7; possibly TRBD2 for D (7 bases). Germline values: CDR1 SGHRS, CDR2 YFSETQ. The CDR3 has 15 amino acids. V was trimmed by 4 bases and J by 7 bases, leaving 21 bases between them. The CDR3 DNA reads as TGCGCCAGCAGCGTAGCATTTGGCGGGGGCCGTGAGCAGTACTTC. It codes for CASSVAFGGGREQYF. Combining the CDR3 with reference TRBV5-1 and TRBJ2-7 gives the whole variable domain KAGVTQTPRYLIKTRGQQVTLSCSPISGHRSVSWYQQTPGQGLQFLFEYFSETQRNKGNFPGRFSGRQFSNSRSEMNVSTLELGDSALYLCASSVAFGGGREQYFGPGTRLTVT.

The chain is built from TRBV5-4 and TRBJ2-7, with 9 bases fitting TRBD2. Germline trimming cut 1 base from V and 9 bases from J; bases unmatched to any gene: 11. Germline V CDR1 and CDR2: SGHNT, YYREEE (reference sequence). The CDR3 spans 15 residues. This CDR3 is CASSLISGGNGRQYF. The CDR3 region has the DNA TGTGCCAGCAGCTTGATTAGCGGGGGTAACGGTCGGCAGTACTTC.

The chain is built from TRBV7-6 and TRBJ2-7, with D possibly matching TRBD1 (5 bases). Germline-derived CDR1 and CDR2 are SGHVS and FNYEAQ. CDR3 length equals 14 residues. Trimming stripped 1 base from V and 3 bases from J, with 10 bases between. CDR3 residues: CASSLEQGIYEQYF. In nucleotides, the CDR3 is TGTGCCAGCAGCTTAGAGCAGGGTATCTACGAGCAGTACTTC.

This rearrangement joins TRBV29-1 to TRBJ2-1; D is possibly TRBD2 (5 bases). Between the trimmed V and J ends, which lost 0 bases and 0 bases, there was a span of 12 bases. The germline gives CDR1 SQVTM, CDR2 ANQGSEA. This CDR3 spans 16 amino acids. CDR3 in amino acids: CSVEEGGGGSYNEQFF. CDR3 in DNA: TGCAGCGTTGAAGAGGGCGGCGGAGGCTCCTACAATGAGCAGTTCTTC.

The chain couples TRBV7-2 to TRBJ2-2, with 7 nucleotides matching TRBD2. The J segment lost 3 bases and the V segment lost 5 bases, leaving 6 bases of the junction unmatched. The CDR3 is made up of 15 amino acids. From germline, CDR1 is SGHTA and CDR2 FQGNSA. CDR3 residues: CASSAGGSYTGELFF. Written as DNA, the CDR3 is TGTGCCAGCAGCGCTGGCGGGAGTTACACCGGGGAGCTGTTTTTT.

This clone was seen a single time. V and J are TRBV10-3 and TRBJ2-3, with a tentative D call TRBD2 (6 bases). The CDR3 extends over 17 amino acids. CDR1 and CDR2 from the germline V gene are ENHRY and SYGVKD. V gave up 3 bases and J gave up 0 bases, with 16 bases separating them. For the CDR3, the DNA is TGTGCCATCAGTGAAACCATGACAAGCGGGAGCACAGATACGCAGTATTTT. Translated, it gives CAISETMTSGSTDTQYF.

The rearrangement joins TRBV2 to TRBJ2-3; 7 positions match TRBD2. This CDR3 spans 15 amino acids. V dropped 1 base and J dropped 5; count of bases not matched to a gene: 6. Germline V CDR1 and CDR2: SNHLY, FYNNEI. The CDR3, as DNA: TGTGCCAGCAGTGAAGACGGGAGGAGGAAAGATACGCAGTATTTT. Residues: CASSEDGRRKDTQYF.

The chain employs TRBV18 and TRBJ2-7; 7 nucleotides line up with TRBD1. The CDR3 contains 14 residues. In germline, CDR1 is KGHSH, CDR2 LQKENI. J was trimmed by 6 bases and V by 6 bases; bases with no gene match: 11. The CDR3 nucleotides read TGTGCCAGCTCTCCAGTAACAGGGGTCCCCGAGCAGTACTTC. This sequence encodes CASSPVTGVPEQYF.

A word on this clone: The sample has other DNA sequences that encode this CDR3 too. This sequence joins TRBV28 and TRBJ1-1; D is ambiguous. This CDR3 is 12 amino acids long. Trimming removed 3 bases from V and 4 bases from J, with 6 bases in between. Germline-derived CDR1 and CDR2 are MDHEN and SYDVKM. The CDR3, as DNA: TGTGCCAGCAGTTTGCGGGTCACTGAAGCTTTCTTT. This gives the protein CASSLRVTEAFF.

The chain employs TRBV11-2 and TRBJ2-7, with a weak D call TRBD1 (6 bases). Germline CDR1 is SGHAT and CDR2 is FQNNGV. V gave up 8 bases and J gave up 3 bases, with 17 bases separating them. This CDR3 has 14 residues. The CDR3 loop is CASGAGAEVYEQYF. The CDR3 nucleotides read TGTGCCAGCGGGGCAGGGGCGGAGGTCTACGAGCAGTACTTC.

The rearrangement uses TRBV7-9 and TRBJ1-3; 9 bases agree with TRBD1. CDR1 and CDR2 from the germline V gene are SEHNR and FQNEAQ (reference sequence). The CDR3 consists of 15 residues. The J segment lost 2 bases and the V segment lost 4 bases, leaving 3 bases of the junction unmatched. DNA for the CDR3: TGTGCCAGCAGCTCACAGGGGGCCGCTGGAAACACCATATATTTT. Translating gives CASSSQGAAGNTIYF. The full variable domain, rest sourced from reference TRBV7-9 and TRBJ1-3, is DTGVSQNPRHKITKRGQNVTFRCDPISEHNRLYWYRQTLGQGPEFLTYFQNEAQLEKSRLLSDRFSAERPKGSFSTLEIQRTEQGDSAMYLCASSSQGAAGNTIYFGEGSWLTVV.

This chain connects TRBV5-4 to TRBJ2-7; D may correspond to TRBD1 or TRBD2 (6 bases each). V was shortened by 4 bases and J by 2 bases, with 10 bases between the two germline ends. Germline V CDR1 and CDR2: SGHNT, YYREEE (reference sequence). The CDR3 has 13 residues. This CDR3 is CASSRGGPYEQYF. In DNA, the CDR3 is TGTGCCAGCAGCCGTGGGGGGCCCTACGAGCAGTACTTC.

This clone was recorded once. CDR3 in amino acids: CASSQVQGYSPLHF. The CDR3 DNA reads as TGTGCCAGCAGCCAAGTACAGGGGTATTCACCCCTCCACTTT. The genes are TRBV4-2 and TRBJ1-6, with TRBD1 identical over 7 bases. Germline trimming cut 1 base from V and 8 bases from J; bases unmatched to any gene: 2. CDR3 length: 14 amino acids. Germline V gives CDR1 LGHNA, CDR2 YNFKEQ.

The CDR3 sequence: CASSIEYKGNEQFF. In DNA form, the CDR3 reads TGTGCCAGTAGTATAGAATATAAGGGGAATGAGCAGTTCTTC. The chain recombines TRBV19 with TRBJ2-1; D might be TRBD1 (5 bases). The V end lost 0 bases, the J end lost 7 bases, and 10 bases lay between the germline ends. CDR3 length: 14 amino acids. In germline, CDR1 is LNHDA, CDR2 SQIVND (reference sequence).